This T cell receptor (beta chain) derives from a study of T cells after yellow fever vaccination. V trimming: 8 bases; J trimming: 3 bases; junction bases outside the gene matches: 13. This CDR3 has 16 residues. This clonotype was seen a few times. Via MiXCR, TCRdb re-called the 5' RACE reads, giving one row per CDR3 protein. Found here are around 250,000 distinct CDR3 sequences, less than 8.5% of them singletons; the top ten hold 0.65% to 0.9%. This chain connects TRBV12-3 or TRBV12-4 to TRBJ1-3, with 7 nucleotides matching TRBD1. This sequence was found in a man younger than 40 who received the YFV17D yellow fever vaccine. This specimen was CD4+ T cells sorted from PBMCs, taken 15 days after the yellow fever booster vaccination. The chain's CDR3 is CASHLRTGSIGNTIYF. Written as DNA, the CDR3 is TGTGCCAGCCATCTACGGACAGGTTCGATTGGAAACACCATATATTTT.